The 10 T cell receptor beta chains below come from one sample, sequenced in a study of T cell repertoires in cytomegalovirus infection. From the reads, TCRdb called clonotypes with MiXCR, one entry per CDR3 protein. This sample yields 150,000 to 200,000 distinct CDR3 sequences, of which 15% to 20% are seen a single time; approximately 18% belongs to the top ten. Sequencing was performed on CD8+ T cells from PBMCs. The receptors stem from a human donor in good health (CMV status not recorded). Some clones in this sample may be carry-over from other donors' samples.

V gene TRBV7-2 combines with J gene TRBJ1-5; D is ambiguous. V dropped 5 bases and J dropped 7 bases, with 12 bases sitting between them. The CDR3 length is 13 residues. Germline values: CDR1 SGHTA, CDR2 FQGNSA. CDR3 protein: CASSPMGDQPQHF. The CDR3 DNA is TGTGCCAGCAGCCCCATGGGAGACCAGCCCCAGCATTTT.

This clonotype was counted ten times or more. The rearrangement uses TRBV7-9 and TRBJ2-2; a weak D match, TRBD2 (5 bases). Germline V gene lookup returns CDR1 SEHNR and CDR2 FQNEAQ (reference sequence). CDR3 length: 15 residues. Deletions cut 5 bases from V and 3 bases from J, with 13 bases between. The CDR3 sequence: CASSATSPDTGELFF. In nucleotides, the CDR3 is TGTGCCAGCAGCGCCACTAGTCCGGACACCGGGGAGCTGTTTTTT. The variable domain in full, completed from reference TRBV7-9 and TRBJ2-2, reads DTGVSQNPRHKITKRGQNVTFRCDPISEHNRLYWYRQTLGQGPEFLTYFQNEAQLEKSRLLSDRFSAERPKGSFSTLEIQRTEQGDSAMYLCASSATSPDTGELFFGEGSRLTVL.

In this sample, this clonotype turned up a few times. The CDR3 DNA is TGTGCCGGAAAAAAACAGGGGCTCAATGAGCAGTTCTTC. As protein: CAGKKQGLNEQFF. J is TRBJ2-1 and V is TRBV28; 7 bases fit TRBD1. J gave up 6 bases and V 11 bases, and 10 bases lay outside the gene matches. The CDR3 has 13 amino acids. CDR1 and CDR2 (germline): MDHEN, SYDVKM.

In its sample, this clonotype was seen a few times. The V gene is TRBV7-9, the J gene TRBJ1-1; D is undetermined. Germline V lookup: CDR1 SEHNR, CDR2 FQNEAQ (reference sequence). V shed 7 bases and J shed 3 bases, with 12 bases lying between them. The CDR3 is 13 residues long. For the CDR3, the DNA is TGTGCCAGCACCCAGCCCGGGGACACTGAAGCTTTCTTT. Residues: CASTQPGDTEAFF.

This chain joins TRBV28 and TRBJ2-1; TRBD2 aligns across 8 bases. J was trimmed by 1 base and V by 7 bases; bases with no gene match: 3. The CDR3 covers 14 residues. In germline, CDR1 is MDHEN, CDR2 SYDVKM. The CDR3 loop is CASMVAGSYNEQFF. The CDR3 DNA is TGTGCCAGCATGGTAGCGGGATCCTACAATGAGCAGTTCTTC.

This clonotype was seen only a few times. The rearrangement links TRBV7-2 to TRBJ1-3; maybe TRBD1 (5 bases). Looked up from germline, CDR1 is SGHTA and CDR2 is FQGNSA. Trimming removed 4 bases from V and 4 bases from J, with 11 bases in between. This CDR3 has 14 residues. CDR3 bases: TGTGCCAGCAGCTCCGGGACGCTAGGAAACACCATATATTTT. Translation gives CASSSGTLGNTIYF.

V usage is TRBV28 and J usage is TRBJ2-1, with TRBD2 matching 9 bases. Looked up from germline, CDR1 is MDHEN and CDR2 is SYDVKM. The CDR3 is 15 amino acids. V trimming: 4 bases; J trimming: 3 bases; junction bases outside the gene matches: 4. The CDR3 loop is CASSSRTSDYNEQFF. For the CDR3, the DNA is TGTGCCAGCAGTTCCCGGACTAGCGACTACAATGAGCAGTTCTTC.

The rearrangement uses TRBV6-1 and TRBJ2-7; D is possibly TRBD1 or TRBD2 (5 bases each). This CDR3 has 13 amino acids. CDR1 and CDR2 (germline): MNHNS, SASEGT. Trimming pared 1 base from V and 4 bases from J, leaving 8 bases between. The CDR3: CASSEGDGYEQYF. CDR3 sequence (DNA): TGTGCCAGCAGTGAAGGGGACGGGTACGAGCAGTACTTC.

The sample holds a few counts of this clonotype. This sequence joins TRBV7-8 and TRBJ2-2; D gene uncertain. The V end lost 1 base, the J end lost 6 bases, and 9 bases lay between the germline ends. The CDR3 runs 14 residues. Germline V gene data show CDR1 as SGHVS and CDR2 as FQNEAQ. The CDR3: CASSLDSLPGELFF. CDR3 DNA sequence: TGTGCCAGCAGCTTAGATTCTTTGCCCGGGGAGCTGTTTTTT.

V usage is TRBV20-1 and J usage is TRBJ2-1, with D perhaps TRBD2 (6 bases). CDR1 DFQATT and CDR2 SNEGSKA come from the germline V gene (reference sequence). V was clipped by 0 bases and J by 2 bases, with 14 bases between them. CDR3 length: 16 amino acids. Here the CDR3 reads CSARETAGRAYNEQFF. The CDR3 region has the DNA TGCAGTGCTAGAGAGACGGCGGGGCGTGCCTACAATGAGCAGTTCTTC.